These 20 T cell receptor beta chains share one sample of origin, sequenced in a study of blood T cells in healthy people across ages. A second PCR, run for about 7 to 11 cycles, used a sample-barcoded 5' primer plus a J-beta primer mix. TCRdb independently ran MiXCR on the 5' RACE reads; one entry per CDR3 protein. The table has approximately 800,000 distinct CDR3 sequences, 58% seen once; the top ten hold about 20%. Sequenced material: blood. These receptor sequences come from a young man in good health.

The chain recombines TRBV28 with TRBJ2-4; D remains unclear. TRBJ2-7 matches the DNA end more closely, so the J call is doubtful. This CDR3 has 12 amino acids. CDR1 and CDR2 (germline): MDHEN, SYDVKM. The CDR3 bases are TGTGCCGTCACCCAGCAGGCCCACGAGCAGTACTTC. Translated: CAVTQQAHEQYF.

The chain employs TRBV5-1 and TRBJ2-5; 7 nucleotides agree with TRBD1. The J call may not be correct, given that the DNA end is closer to TRBJ2-7. The CDR3 runs to 15 residues. The V gene's germline CDR1 is SGHRS and CDR2 YFSETQ. The CDR3 reads CASSLLQGSRNEQYF. The CDR3 coding sequence is TGCGCCAGCAGCTTGTTACAGGGGAGTCGTAACGAGCAGTACTTC.

The V gene is TRBV12-3 or TRBV12-4, the J gene TRBJ2-3; no clear D. V was clipped by 0 bases and J by 0 bases, with 7 bases between them. This CDR3 contains 15 residues. The DNA of the CDR3 is TGTGCCAGCAGTTTAGCGCACTACAGCACAGATACGCAGTATTTT. Translated, it gives CASSLAHYSTDTQYF.

CDR3 bases: TGTGCCAGCAGCGGGACAGGGGGAGCGGGACCCACCTACGAGCAGTACTTC. Translated: CASSGTGGAGPTYEQYF. V and J are TRBV7-2 and TRBJ2-5; 11 bases are shared with TRBD1. The end of the DNA aligns better with TRBJ2-7, so the J call may be wrong. Germline V gene data show CDR1 as SGHTA and CDR2 as FQGNSA. CDR3 length equals 17 residues.

The V gene is TRBV14, the J gene TRBJ1-2; D may be TRBD1 (5 bases). The CDR3 covers 14 residues. Germline values: CDR1 SGHDN, CDR2 FVKESK. Trimming took off 4 bases at V and 8 bases at J, with 17 bases between the two ends. The CDR3 nucleotides are TGTGCCAGCAGCCCAGGAGCGGGACGACACGGCTACACCTTC. It yields the protein CASSPGAGRHGYTF.

The rearrangement joins TRBV4-3 to TRBJ2-3, with 7 bases that match TRBD2. The V gene's germline CDR1 is LGHNA and CDR2 YSLEER. V lost 0 bases to trimming and J lost 4 bases; unmatched junction nucleotides: 7. The CDR3 runs 16 residues. As DNA, the CDR3 is TGCGCCAGCAGCCAAGATCTGTTTAGCGGGTCAGATACGCAGTATTTT. This codes for CASSQDLFSGSDTQYF.

This chain uses TRBV4-3 with TRBJ2-1; tentatively, D is TRBD1 (6 bases). V shed 2 bases and J shed 8 bases, with 10 bases lying between them. The CDR3 sequence is 13 residues long. Germline lookup yields CDR1 LGHNA and CDR2 YSLEER. Written as DNA, the CDR3 is TGCGCCAGCAGCCAATTACAGGGCCATGAGCAGTTCTTC. This gives the protein CASSQLQGHEQFF.

This chain links TRBV6-2 or TRBV6-3 with TRBJ1-5; 7 positions agree with TRBD1. Germline CDR1 reads MNHEY; CDR2 reads SVGEGT. Unmatched junction bases numbered 10, after V lost 5 bases and J lost 6 bases. The CDR3 has 15 amino acids. The CDR3 spells CASSRPQGVAQPQHF. The CDR3 DNA is TGTGCCAGCAGTCGCCCCCAGGGGGTTGCTCAGCCCCAGCATTTT.

This rearrangement joins TRBV7-2 to TRBJ2-3; 7 nucleotides line up with TRBD2. CDR3 size: 18 residues. Germline V gives CDR1 SGHTA, CDR2 FQGNSA. The trim removed 2 bases at V and 0 bases at J, leaving 11 bases unmatched. CDR3 DNA sequence: TGTGCCAGCAGCTTATATGTACTGGGCGGGGGAAGCACAGATACGCAGTATTTT. Its translation is CASSLYVLGGGSTDTQYF.

This chain links TRBV10-3 with TRBJ2-7; possible D gene TRBD2, 6 bases. The CDR3 length is 12 residues. The V and J ends lost 10 bases and 3 bases respectively, with 13 bases between them. Germline values: CDR1 ENHRY, CDR2 SYGVKD. The CDR3 DNA reads as TGTGCCACTACAGGAGGGTTCTACGAGCAGTACTTC. Its translation: CATTGGFYEQYF.

J is TRBJ2-4 and V is TRBV12-3 or TRBV12-4, with 10 bases fitting TRBD2. The CDR3 sequence is 15 residues long. Germline trimming cut 3 bases from V and 13 bases from J; bases unmatched to any gene: 12. The CDR3 region is CASSFTSGALSQQYF. The CDR3 bases are TGTGCCAGCAGTTTTACTAGCGGGGCCCTTTCCCAGCAGTACTTC.

The CDR3 region has the DNA TGCGCCAGCAGGACGTCCGATAATTCACCCCTCCACTTT. Translating gives CASRTSDNSPLHF. This chain uses TRBV5-1 with TRBJ1-6; D uncertain. The CDR3 has 13 amino acids. Per germline, CDR1 SGHRS and CDR2 YFSETQ. The ends were cut back, 5 bases at V and 5 bases at J, with 8 bases in the middle.

The chain has TRBV18 and TRBJ2-3; no reliable D call. Trimming took off 6 bases at V and 2 bases at J, with 12 bases between the two ends. From germline, CDR1 is KGHSH and CDR2 LQKENI. The CDR3 contains 14 residues. CDR3 in DNA: TGTGCCAGCTCCCACCCGGACGCCACAGATACGCAGTATTTT. Amino acids: CASSHPDATDTQYF.

In DNA form, the CDR3 reads TGTGCCAGCAGCAAGGGACTAGCGGGAGCGCTGATGGAGACCCAGTACTTC. Its protein is CASSKGLAGALMETQYF. The chain carries TRBV5-8 and TRBJ2-5, with 14 bases lining up with TRBD2. V was pared by 4 bases and J by 5 bases, with 10 bases of the junction left unmatched. The CDR3 loop spans 17 amino acids. Germline V gene lookup returns CDR1 SGHTS and CDR2 YDEGEE.

The chain carries TRBV11-3 and TRBJ2-1; 7 bases are shared with TRBD1. Germline CDR1 SGHNT, CDR2 YENEEA. CDR3 length: 15 residues. V shed 8 bases and J 0 bases; nucleotides not matched to a gene: 7. CDR3 DNA sequence: TGTGCCAGCGCCTTGACAGGGAGCTCCTACAATGAGCAGTTCTTC. Amino acid sequence: CASALTGSSYNEQFF.

This clonotype was observed a few times. The chain joins TRBV28 to TRBJ2-1; the match to TRBD2 covers 8 bases. The CDR3 consists of 13 residues. From germline, CDR1 is MDHEN and CDR2 SYDVKM. Trimming cost V 10 bases and J 8 bases; bases outside gene matches: 10. The CDR3 reads CATSGLGGDEQFF. The CDR3 DNA reads TGTGCCACCTCGGGCCTCGGGGGGGATGAGCAGTTCTTC.

This clonotype was counted only a few times. This rearrangement joins TRBV20-1 to TRBJ2-3; D is unclear. The CDR3 covers 10 residues. Germline values: CDR1 DFQATT, CDR2 SNEGSKA (reference sequence). Trimming removed 5 bases at V and 7 bases at J, with 7 bases between. As DNA, the CDR3 is TGCAGTGCTGGGTCGAATACGCAGTATTTT. This translates into CSAGSNTQYF.

The chain employs TRBV7-9 and TRBJ2-7; D may be TRBD1 or TRBD2 (5 bases each). The V end lost 2 bases, the J end lost 3 bases, and 11 bases lay between the germline ends. CDR3 length: 14 amino acids. Germline CDR1 is SEHNR and CDR2 is FQNEAQ (reference sequence). In nucleotides, the CDR3 is TGTGCCAGCAGCTTAAGGGACGGGAACTACGAGCAGTACTTC. Its translation is CASSLRDGNYEQYF.

This sequence joins TRBV20-1 and TRBJ1-1; D not certain. This CDR3 is built from 14 residues. Trimming took 0 bases from V and 4 from J, leaving 12 bases between them. The germline V gene encodes CDR1 DFQATT and CDR2 SNEGSKA (reference sequence). The CDR3 nucleotides read TGCAGTGCTAGAGAGCCAGGTCCAGGCACTGAAGCTTTCTTT. This gives the protein CSAREPGPGTEAFF.

This rearrangement joins TRBV7-2 to TRBJ2-7; 8 nucleotides match TRBD2. V shed 5 bases and J 1 base; nucleotides not matched to a gene: 10. This CDR3 spans 16 amino acids. Germline-derived CDR1 and CDR2 are SGHTA and FQGNSA. The CDR3 DNA is TGTGCCAGCAGCCTCACGGGGGGGTTTCATTCCTACGAGCAGTACTTC. It translates to CASSLTGGFHSYEQYF.